The 25 T cell receptor beta chains reported below all come from one sample, sequenced in a study of cytomegalovirus exposure and HLA in healthy donors. The PCR made use of 60 Vbeta and 13 Jbeta primers. The table came from immunoSEQ multiplex PCR; TCRdb's copy has only in-frame clones and leaves some out. In the table there are 90,000 to 110,000 clones, roughly three quarters of which are singletons. The source material was PBMCs. The receptors here all came from a man aged 40-50 years in good health and CMV-seronegative.

This rearrangement joins TRBV5-1 to TRBJ1-4; the D gene is possibly TRBD1 (5 bases). CDR1 is SGHRS and CDR2 is YFSETQ in the germline V gene. The ends were cut back, 0 bases at V and 8 bases at J, with 14 bases in the middle. The CDR3 has 15 residues. This chain's CDR3 is CASSLGGTGGEKLFF. As DNA, the CDR3 is TGCGCCAGCAGCTTGGGAGGGACCGGGGGAGAAAAACTGTTTTTT.

J is TRBJ1-2 and V is TRBV12-2; the table's D call of TRBD1 was not tested on the DNA. TRBV12-2 is annotated as a pseudogene. The CDR3 extends over 17 amino acids. The DNA for the CDR3 is TGTGCAAGTCGCTTATGGGCTGGGCCCCTTGTCAGCTATGGCTACACCTTC. It encodes CASRLWAGPLVSYGYTF.

The chain combines TRBV7-9 with TRBJ2-3, with D maybe TRBD1 (5 bases). The CDR3 consists of 15 residues. Trimming took off 3 bases at V and 2 bases at J, with 12 bases between the two ends. CDR1 and CDR2 (germline): SEHNR, FQNEAQ (reference sequence). The CDR3 DNA reads as TGTGCCAGCAGCTTCGCCACAGGATACACAGATACGCAGTATTTT. Translated: CASSFATGYTDTQYF.

V and J are TRBV19 and TRBJ2-4, with D tentatively TRBD2 (5 bases). CDR3 length equals 17 residues. V was shortened by 4 bases and J by 2 bases, with 18 bases between the two germline ends. Germline V gene data show CDR1 as LNHDA and CDR2 as SQIVND (reference sequence). The CDR3 loop reads CASSTTRDWIPKNIQYF. CDR3 DNA sequence: TGTGCCAGTAGTACTACTAGAGATTGGATTCCCAAAAACATTCAGTACTTC.

This clone was seen only once. This rearrangement joins TRBV2 to TRBJ2-7, with 11 bases identical to TRBD2. The germline V gene has CDR1 SNHLY and CDR2 FYNNEI. Trimming cost V 4 bases and J 3 bases; bases outside gene matches: 8. CDR3 size: 16 residues. CDR3: CASSASGTSGHYEQYF. DNA for the CDR3: TGTGCCAGCAGTGCATCCGGGACTAGCGGACACTACGAGCAGTACTTC.

DNA for the CDR3: TGTGCCAGCAGCTACAGACTAGGCTTATACAATGAGCAGTTCTTC. Translation gives CASSYRLGLYNEQFF. This sequence joins TRBV5-4 and TRBJ2-1; a weak D match, TRBD2 (6 bases). V lost 3 bases, J lost 4 bases, and 14 bases lay in between. The CDR3 loop spans 15 amino acids. Germline CDR1 and CDR2: SGHNT and YYREEE (reference sequence).

J is TRBJ2-1 and V is TRBV19; 10 bases fit TRBD1. The CDR3 extends over 15 amino acids. Germline values: CDR1 LNHDA, CDR2 SQIVND (reference sequence). V was clipped by 5 bases and J by 6 bases; unmatched bases: 7. CDR3 region: CASSSDRGLVNEQFF. CDR3 nucleotides: TGTGCCAGTAGTTCCGACAGGGGGCTCGTCAATGAGCAGTTCTTC.

The gene calls are TRBV7-9 and TRBJ1-1, with a weak D call TRBD1 (6 bases). Trimming took 4 bases from V and 4 from J, leaving 16 bases between them. The CDR3 loop spans 15 amino acids. The germline CDR1 and CDR2 sequences are SEHNR and FQNEAQ (reference sequence). The CDR3 is CASSSHTTGLTEAFF. The DNA of the CDR3 is TGTGCCAGCAGCTCACACACAACAGGGCTCACTGAAGCTTTCTTT.

This sequence joins TRBV14 and TRBJ2-5; TRBD1 is a possible D gene (6 bases). Germline V lookup: CDR1 SGHDN, CDR2 FVKESK. The V end lost 0 bases, the J end lost 4 bases, and 15 bases lay between the germline ends. The CDR3 spans 16 residues. The CDR3 spells CASSQDRGTLIETQYF. In nucleotides, the CDR3 is TGTGCCAGCAGCCAAGACCGTGGGACACTAATAGAGACCCAGTACTTC.

This clone was observed a few times. V is TRBV6-4 and J is TRBJ2-3, with a weak D call TRBD2 (7 bases). CDR1 and CDR2 from the germline V gene are MRHNA and SNTAGT. The ends were cut back, 2 bases at V and 2 bases at J, with 17 bases in the middle. This CDR3 comprises 17 residues. CDR3 bases: TGTGCCAGCAGTGACCCTGGGGGCGAGCGGGACACAGATACGCAGTATTTT. This encodes CASSDPGGERDTDTQYF.

V is TRBV7-2 and J is TRBJ2-3; possibly TRBD1 for D (5 bases). V shed 3 bases and J shed 0 bases, with 13 bases lying between them. Germline CDR1 and CDR2: SGHTA and FQGNSA. This CDR3 comprises 16 residues. CDR3 loop: CASSFDGARSTDTQYF. CDR3 nucleotides: TGTGCCAGCAGCTTTGATGGGGCGAGGAGCACAGATACGCAGTATTTT.

The genes are TRBV5-4 and TRBJ2-1, with 7 bases identical to TRBD2. Germline CDR1 is SGHNT and CDR2 is YYREEE (reference sequence). The CDR3 has 16 residues. Trimming removed 2 bases from V and 3 bases from J; junction bases left unmatched: 8. Here the CDR3 reads CASSFGGSGGYNEQFF. DNA of the CDR3: TGTGCCAGCAGCTTTGGAGGGTCGGGGGGCTACAATGAGCAGTTCTTC.

This clone has a handful of counts. The gene calls are TRBV4-3 and TRBJ1-6; 7 nucleotides match TRBD1. Germline V lookup: CDR1 LGHNA, CDR2 YSLEER. This CDR3 comprises 15 residues. With 0 bases clipped from V and 9 bases from J, the junction kept 5 bases outside the gene matches. CDR3 coding DNA: TGCGCCAGCAGCCAAGATCTAGGGGGCGCTTCACCCCTCCACTTT. This translates into CASSQDLGGASPLHF.

This chain links TRBV5-1 with TRBJ2-2; possibly TRBD2 for D (6 bases). The CDR3 is 14 residues long. Germline V lookup: CDR1 SGHRS, CDR2 YFSETQ. The V end lost 5 bases, the J end lost 4 bases, and 12 bases lay between the germline ends. CDR3 region: CASRPGTSTGELFF. The CDR3 nucleotides are TGCGCCAGCAGGCCCGGGACTTCCACCGGGGAGCTGTTTTTT.

This chain joins TRBV7-9 and TRBJ1-1, with 7 bases identical to TRBD1. Looked up from germline, CDR1 is SEHNR and CDR2 is FQNEAQ (reference sequence). The length of the CDR3 is 14 residues. J was trimmed by 5 bases and V by 5 bases; bases with no gene match: 8. The CDR3 DNA reads as TGTGCCAGCAGCGACCAGGGGGTAGGGACTGAAGCTTTCTTT. This codes for CASSDQGVGTEAFF.

This chain connects TRBV4-2 to TRBJ2-1, with unresolved D. Germline lookup yields CDR1 LGHNA and CDR2 YNFKEQ. CDR3 size: 13 residues. The V and J ends lost 3 bases and 8 bases respectively, with 11 bases between them. CDR3 nucleotide sequence: TGTGCCAGCAGCCAGCTCTTGGGCGATGAGCAGTTCTTC. Translated, it gives CASSQLLGDEQFF.

The V call is TRBV25-1, the J call TRBJ2-5; D might be TRBD1 (6 bases). The V end was cut by 2 bases, the J end by 1 base, with 11 bases between. The CDR3 consists of 15 residues. CDR1 MGHDK and CDR2 SYGVNS come from the germline V gene. The CDR3 is CASSEPDRSQETQYF. CDR3 sequence (DNA): TGTGCCAGCAGTGAACCTGACAGGAGCCAAGAGACCCAGTACTTC. The whole variable domain, remainder taken from reference TRBV25-1 and TRBJ2-5, is EADIYQTPRYLVIGTGKKITLECSQTMGHDKMYWYQQDPGMELHLIHYSYGVNSTEKGDLSSESTVSRIRTEHFPLTLESARPSHTSQYLCASSEPDRSQETQYFGPGTRLLVL.

The V and J genes are TRBV28 and TRBJ1-6; 8 bases agree with TRBD1. Germline CDR1 MDHEN, CDR2 SYDVKM. V lost 2 bases and J lost 2; bases outside the gene matches: 5. The CDR3 is 17 residues long. In DNA, the CDR3 is TGTGCCAGCAGTTTACTGGAACAGGGGGCCTATAATTCACCCCTCCACTTT. It translates to CASSLLEQGAYNSPLHF.

The gene calls are TRBV4-2 and TRBJ2-3, with 9 bases matching TRBD2. V was clipped by 7 bases and J by 4 bases; unmatched bases: 12. Germline values: CDR1 LGHNA, CDR2 YNFKEQ. CDR3 length: 16 amino acids. The CDR3: CASTRGGGASADTQYF. CDR3 DNA sequence: TGTGCCAGCACCCGAGGCGGGGGGGCATCGGCAGATACGCAGTATTTT.

This clone was counted once. The chain links TRBV2 to TRBJ1-1; D uncertain. The CDR3 consists of 15 residues. V lost 3 bases, J lost 0 bases, and 11 bases lay in between. The germline CDR1 and CDR2 sequences are SNHLY and FYNNEI. CDR3 residues: CASSDVGNLNTEAFF. DNA of the CDR3: TGTGCCAGCAGTGATGTTGGCAATTTGAACACTGAAGCTTTCTTT.

This clone was observed once. The rearrangement joins TRBV19 to TRBJ1-1, with no clear D. Germline V lookup: CDR1 LNHDA, CDR2 SQIVND (reference sequence). The CDR3 totals 12 residues. V was pared by 0 bases and J by 5 bases, with 4 bases between. The CDR3 coding sequence is TGTGCCAGTAGTATAGATTCAACTGAAGCTTTCTTT. This codes for CASSIDSTEAFF.

The chain couples TRBV7-9 to TRBJ1-1; 7 positions agree with TRBD1. Germline trimming cut 1 base from V and 1 base from J; bases unmatched to any gene: 0. CDR3 size: 14 residues. Germline CDR1 and CDR2: SEHNR and FQNEAQ (reference sequence). The CDR3 nucleotides are TGTGCCAGCAGCTTAGGGACAGGGAACACTGAAGCTTTCTTT. Its translation is CASSLGTGNTEAFF. Full variable domain (remainder filled in from reference TRBV7-9 and TRBJ1-1): DTGVSQNPRHKITKRGQNVTFRCDPISEHNRLYWYRQTLGQGPEFLTYFQNEAQLEKSRLLSDRFSAERPKGSFSTLEIQRTEQGDSAMYLCASSLGTGNTEAFFGQGTRLTVV.

The genes are TRBV7-9 and TRBJ2-7; D is possibly TRBD2 (5 bases). The germline V gene has CDR1 SEHNR and CDR2 FQNEAQ (reference sequence). V was cut by 2 bases and J by 6 bases, with 11 bases left in between. This CDR3 is built from 13 residues. In DNA form, the CDR3 reads TGTGCCAGCAGCTTAAAAAGAGGGAGCGAGCAGTACTTC. It translates to CASSLKRGSEQYF.

V and J are TRBV7-8 and TRBJ1-2; TRBD1 aligns across 8 bases. The germline gives CDR1 SGHVS, CDR2 FQNEAQ. The CDR3 runs to 15 residues. V was pared by 5 bases and J by 3 bases, with 8 bases of the junction left unmatched. This CDR3 is CASSPPGQAYYGYTF. CDR3 DNA: TGTGCCAGCAGCCCGCCGGGACAGGCCTACTATGGCTACACCTTC.

This chain connects TRBV6-4 to TRBJ2-1, with TRBD2 identical over 12 bases. V lost 2 bases, J lost 10 bases, and 3 bases stayed unmatched. CDR3 length equals 14 residues. The V gene's germline CDR1 is MRHNA and CDR2 SNTAGT. The CDR3 sequence is CASSDLAGGIEQFF. CDR3 DNA sequence: TGTGCCAGCAGTGACCTAGCGGGAGGGATCGAGCAGTTCTTC.